This TCR beta chain derives from a study of T cell repertoires in cytomegalovirus infection. Study results and caveats: Dominating the ex vivo response were TCR beta clonotypes that were CMV-specific and HLA-C-restricted. Of the TCR beta families, the public ones yielded a cumulative frequency that identified carriers of CMV plus the relevant HLA.

Via MiXCR, TCRdb re-called the reads, giving one row per CDR3 protein. The profile shows roughly 760,000 distinct CDR3 sequences, roughly 35% of them singletons. The CDR3 has 14 amino acids. V was clipped by 4 bases and J by 6 bases, with 12 bases between them. In germline, CDR1 is MDHEN, CDR2 SYDVKM. On this clonotype itself: As yet, its antigen is unknown.

The V call is TRBV28, the J call TRBJ1-4; perhaps TRBD1 as D (5 bases). The sequenced sample consisted of PBMCs. The TCR sequence derives from a human donor in good health (CMV status not recorded). Some clones in this sample may be carry-over from other donors' samples. DNA of the CDR3: TGTGCCAGCAGTTCCTGGGCAGGGTATGAAAAACTGTTTTTT. It encodes CASSSWAGYEKLFF. Full variable domain (remainder filled in from reference TRBV28 and TRBJ1-4): DVKVTQSSRYLVKRTGEKVFLECVQDMDHENMFWYRQDPGLGLRLIYFSYDVKMKEKGDIPEGYSVSREKKERFSLILESASTNQTSMYLCASSSWAGYEKLFFGSGTQLSVL.